This is a list of T cell receptor beta chains from one sample in a study of blood T cell repertoires in COVID-19. Clones were read by immunoSEQ multiplex PCR, and TCRdb kept only the in-frame ones, dropping some. The sample includes over 150,000 clones, approximately 87% of them seen just once. Sequenced material: peripheral blood. Receptors originate from an older woman with COVID-19, enrolled during active disease. Both conserved end residues are part of each CDR3. Fields, in order: CDR3 DNA, CDR3 protein, CDR3 length, J gene, V gene, clone size, D gene. A D gene is named only where the DNA matches it firmly. Some rows have no size entry. The others give once, few or many, or a class for an expanded clone.

cdr3_nt: TGCGCCAGCAGCCAAGGACTAGCGGGAGAAGGTGAGCAGTTCTTC
cdr3_aa: CASSQGLAGEGEQFF
cdr3_length: 15
j_call: TRBJ2-1
v_call: TRBV5-1
clone_size: NA
d_call: TRBD2

cdr3_nt: TGTGCCAGCAGCGGGGGGTGGACTAGCGGGAGAAACGAGCAGTACTTC
cdr3_aa: CASSGGWTSGRNEQYF
cdr3_length: 16
j_call: TRBJ2-7
v_call: TRBV9
clone_size: NA
d_call: TRBD2

cdr3_nt: TGCGCCAGCAGCCAAGAGGGGACAGGGGGCCCTTTTAGCAATCAGCCCCAGCATTTT
cdr3_aa: CASSQEGTGGPFSNQPQHF
cdr3_length: 19
j_call: TRBJ1-5
v_call: TRBV4-1
clone_size: once
d_call: TRBD1

cdr3_nt: TGTGCCAGCAGTCTCGGGAGGGGTGGCTACGAGCAGTACTTC
cdr3_aa: CASSLGRGGYEQYF
cdr3_length: 14
j_call: TRBJ2-7
v_call: TRBV2
clone_size: NA
d_call: TRBD2

cdr3_nt: TGTGCCAGCAGCCAAGACTGGGGGACAGTCTATGGCTACACCTTC
cdr3_aa: CASSQDWGTVYGYTF
cdr3_length: 15
j_call: TRBJ1-2
v_call: TRBV3-1/TRBV3-2
clone_size: NA
d_call: TRBD1

cdr3_nt: TGCGCCAGCAGCCCCCGGACAGAAATCTACGAGCAGTACTTC
cdr3_aa: CASSPRTEIYEQYF
cdr3_length: 14
j_call: TRBJ2-7
v_call: TRBV5-1
clone_size: few
d_call: NA

cdr3_nt: TGCGCCAGCAGTTTGGACAGCTCTGGAAACACCATATATTTT
cdr3_aa: CASSLDSSGNTIYF
cdr3_length: 14
j_call: TRBJ1-3
v_call: TRBV5-1
clone_size: once
d_call: NA

cdr3_nt: TGTGCCAGCAGTCCCGGGACAGGGTTGCAGCCCCAGCATTTT
cdr3_aa: CASSPGTGLQPQHF
cdr3_length: 14
j_call: TRBJ1-5
v_call: TRBV27
clone_size: NA
d_call: TRBD1

cdr3_nt: TGTGCCAGCAGCGCCGGACACCCGTATGGCTACACCTTC
cdr3_aa: CASSAGHPYGYTF
cdr3_length: 13
j_call: TRBJ1-2
v_call: TRBV5-6
clone_size: NA
d_call: NA

cdr3_nt: TGTGCCAGCAGCCAAGTCTCGGAGGGCGGTGAAAAACTGTTTTTT
cdr3_aa: CASSQVSEGGEKLFF
cdr3_length: 15
j_call: TRBJ1-4
v_call: TRBV4-2
clone_size: once
d_call: NA

cdr3_nt: TGTGCCAGCACCTCAAGGACAGGGGGCGAGCAGTACTTC
cdr3_aa: CASTSRTGGEQYF
cdr3_length: 13
j_call: TRBJ2-7
v_call: TRBV25-1
clone_size: NA
d_call: TRBD1

cdr3_nt: TGTGCAAGTCGCCTAAAGTACGAGCAGTACTTC
cdr3_aa: CASRLKYEQYF
cdr3_length: 11
j_call: TRBJ2-7
v_call: TRBV12-2
clone_size: NA
d_call: NA

cdr3_nt: TGTGCCAGCAGCCCTAGCCTGAGCTCCTACGAGCAGTACTTC
cdr3_aa: CASSPSLSSYEQYF
cdr3_length: 14
j_call: TRBJ2-7
v_call: TRBV7-2
clone_size: NA
d_call: NA

cdr3_nt: TGTGCCAGCAGCTTTGGGCCGGGACAGGGGCTCGGGGAGCAGTACTTC
cdr3_aa: CASSFGPGQGLGEQYF
cdr3_length: 16
j_call: TRBJ2-7
v_call: TRBV7-2
clone_size: NA
d_call: TRBD1

cdr3_nt: TGTGCCAGCAGTTACACAGCGGGGAGCAATCAGCCCCAGCATTTT
cdr3_aa: CASSYTAGSNQPQHF
cdr3_length: 15
j_call: TRBJ1-5
v_call: TRBV6-5
clone_size: NA
d_call: NA

cdr3_nt: TGTGCCATCAGCCCGGGACTAGCACCGGGGGAGCAGTACTTC
cdr3_aa: CAISPGLAPGEQYF
cdr3_length: 14
j_call: TRBJ2-7
v_call: TRBV10-3
clone_size: NA
d_call: TRBD2

cdr3_nt: TGTGCCAGTAGCCCCAGGGGTAGCGGGAGTTCAAATTACGAGCAGTACTTC
cdr3_aa: CASSPRGSGSSNYEQYF
cdr3_length: 17
j_call: TRBJ2-7
v_call: TRBV19
clone_size: NA
d_call: TRBD2

cdr3_nt: TGTGCCAGCGGGGAGGGGGCAGGGGGCGTCTATGGCTACACCTTC
cdr3_aa: CASGEGAGGVYGYTF
cdr3_length: 15
j_call: TRBJ1-2
v_call: TRBV11-2
clone_size: NA
d_call: TRBD1

cdr3_nt: TGTGCCAGCAGCCAAGATACAGTTTCCGGGGAGCTGTTTTTT
cdr3_aa: CASSQDTVSGELFF
cdr3_length: 14
j_call: TRBJ2-2
v_call: TRBV3-1/TRBV3-2
clone_size: NA
d_call: NA

cdr3_nt: TGTGCCTGGAGTGTTGGCAGAACCTATTCACCCCTCCACTTT
cdr3_aa: CAWSVGRTYSPLHF
cdr3_length: 14
j_call: TRBJ1-6
v_call: TRBV30
clone_size: NA
d_call: NA

cdr3_nt: TGTGCCAGCAGTTTGACGTATGGCAGCGGCTCTGGAAACACCATATATTTT
cdr3_aa: CASSLTYGSGSGNTIYF
cdr3_length: 17
j_call: TRBJ1-3
v_call: TRBV27
clone_size: many
d_call: NA

cdr3_nt: TGTGCCAGCAGGGAGGTAAATAAAGGAGAGACCCAGTACTTC
cdr3_aa: CASREVNKGETQYF
cdr3_length: 14
j_call: TRBJ2-5
v_call: TRBV11-2
clone_size: NA
d_call: NA

cdr3_nt: TGTGCCAGCAGTTTACTGACCTACGGACAGTTCTACGAGCAGTACTTC
cdr3_aa: CASSLLTYGQFYEQYF
cdr3_length: 16
j_call: TRBJ2-7
v_call: TRBV28
clone_size: few
d_call: NA

cdr3_nt: TGTGCCAGCAGCTTTAGGGGAAGCACAGATACGCAGTATTTT
cdr3_aa: CASSFRGSTDTQYF
cdr3_length: 14
j_call: TRBJ2-3
v_call: TRBV11-3
clone_size: once
d_call: NA

cdr3_nt: TGTGCCAGCACGTCCAACACTGAAGCTTTCTTT
cdr3_aa: CASTSNTEAFF
cdr3_length: 11
j_call: TRBJ1-1
v_call: TRBV28
clone_size: NA
d_call: NA

cdr3_nt: TGTGCCAGCAGCCCTCTAGAACCCACACCCGGGGAGCTGTTTTTT
cdr3_aa: CASSPLEPTPGELFF
cdr3_length: 15
j_call: TRBJ2-2
v_call: TRBV11-2
clone_size: NA
d_call: NA

cdr3_nt: TGTGCCAGCCGCTCTACCGCCAGGGGACGCCACAATCAGCCCCAGCATTTT
cdr3_aa: CASRSTARGRHNQPQHF
cdr3_length: 17
j_call: TRBJ1-5
v_call: TRBV28
clone_size: NA
d_call: NA

cdr3_nt: TGTGCCAGTAGTCCGGACAGCTCTGGGGCCAACGTCCTGACTTTC
cdr3_aa: CASSPDSSGANVLTF
cdr3_length: 15
j_call: TRBJ2-6
v_call: TRBV19
clone_size: NA
d_call: NA

cdr3_nt: TGTGCCACCAGCCACCACAGGGGTCGGTTTAGTAATCAGCCCCAGCATTTT
cdr3_aa: CATSHHRGRFSNQPQHF
cdr3_length: 17
j_call: TRBJ1-5
v_call: TRBV15
clone_size: NA
d_call: TRBD1

cdr3_nt: TGTGCCAGCAGTGAAGTTCCCCCGCGGCAAGGATGGTGGTACTTC
cdr3_aa: CASSEVPPRQGWWYF
cdr3_length: 15
j_call: TRBJ2-5
v_call: TRBV6-1
clone_size: NA
d_call: NA

cdr3_nt: TGTGCCAGCAGCTTAGTATCGGCGGCCAACTCCTACGAGCAGTACTTC
cdr3_aa: CASSLVSAANSYEQYF
cdr3_length: 16
j_call: TRBJ2-7
v_call: TRBV7-8
clone_size: NA
d_call: NA

cdr3_nt: TGTGCCAGCAGTTTATCGGGACTAGCAGGGCAAGAGACCCAGTACTTC
cdr3_aa: CASSLSGLAGQETQYF
cdr3_length: 16
j_call: TRBJ2-5
v_call: TRBV27
clone_size: NA
d_call: TRBD2

cdr3_nt: TGTGCCAGTTCCCCCACTCGAGATACGCAGTATTTT
cdr3_aa: CASSPTRDTQYF
cdr3_length: 12
j_call: TRBJ2-3
v_call: TRBV12-3/TRBV12-4
clone_size: few
d_call: NA

cdr3_nt: TGCAGTGCTAGTGAGGGGCCTGGCCAGCCCCAGCATTTT
cdr3_aa: CSASEGPGQPQHF
cdr3_length: 13
j_call: TRBJ1-5
v_call: TRBV20-1
clone_size: few
d_call: NA

cdr3_nt: TGTGCCAGTAGTATAGAAGCGGACTCCTACAATGAGCAGTTCTTC
cdr3_aa: CASSIEADSYNEQFF
cdr3_length: 15
j_call: TRBJ2-1
v_call: TRBV19
clone_size: NA
d_call: NA

cdr3_nt: TGTGCCAGCAGGGACGTCGGGGGAGGGCAGCCCCAGCATTTT
cdr3_aa: CASRDVGGGQPQHF
cdr3_length: 14
j_call: TRBJ1-5
v_call: TRBV6-5
clone_size: once
d_call: NA

cdr3_nt: TGCGCCAGCAGCCAAGTAACGGCAGGGCACACCGGGGAGCTGTTTTTT
cdr3_aa: CASSQVTAGHTGELFF
cdr3_length: 16
j_call: TRBJ2-2
v_call: TRBV4-3
clone_size: NA
d_call: NA

cdr3_nt: TGTGCCAGCAGCTGGCGGGGTCCAGGCACTGAAGCTTTCTTT
cdr3_aa: CASSWRGPGTEAFF
cdr3_length: 14
j_call: TRBJ1-1
v_call: TRBV7-6
clone_size: NA
d_call: NA

cdr3_nt: TGTGCCAGCAGGCCACAGGGGAACACTGAAGCTTTCTTT
cdr3_aa: CASRPQGNTEAFF
cdr3_length: 13
j_call: TRBJ1-1
v_call: TRBV7-9
clone_size: NA
d_call: NA

cdr3_nt: TGTGCCAGCAGCTTAGTTATAGCGGGAGATGTCTCCTACAATGAGCAGTTCTTC
cdr3_aa: CASSLVIAGDVSYNEQFF
cdr3_length: 18
j_call: TRBJ2-1
v_call: TRBV7-2
clone_size: NA
d_call: TRBD2

cdr3_nt: TGTGCCTGGAGTGGAGGCGGGAGGGCCACCGGGGAGCTGTTTTTT
cdr3_aa: CAWSGGGRATGELFF
cdr3_length: 15
j_call: TRBJ2-2
v_call: TRBV30
clone_size: few
d_call: TRBD2

cdr3_nt: TGTGCCAGCAGTGACAGGTCGGGGACTGAAGCTTTCTTT
cdr3_aa: CASSDRSGTEAFF
cdr3_length: 13
j_call: TRBJ1-1
v_call: TRBV25-1
clone_size: NA
d_call: NA

cdr3_nt: TGTGCCAGCAGCTTGGGACTTCGAAACACCGGGGAGCTGTTTTTT
cdr3_aa: CASSLGLRNTGELFF
cdr3_length: 15
j_call: TRBJ2-2
v_call: TRBV5-6
clone_size: NA
d_call: NA

cdr3_nt: TGTGCCAGAAGGTTTATCCGGGACACCAATCAGCCCCAGCATTTT
cdr3_aa: CARRFIRDTNQPQHF
cdr3_length: 15
j_call: TRBJ1-5
v_call: TRBV5-3
clone_size: NA
d_call: NA

cdr3_nt: TGTGCCAGCAGTTACTCTTCGGATTCACCCCTCCACTTT
cdr3_aa: CASSYSSDSPLHF
cdr3_length: 13
j_call: TRBJ1-6
v_call: TRBV6-5
clone_size: NA
d_call: NA

cdr3_nt: TGTGCCAGCAGTCCCAGGGGGGTTGATGAGCAGTTCTTC
cdr3_aa: CASSPRGVDEQFF
cdr3_length: 13
j_call: TRBJ2-1
v_call: TRBV6-6
clone_size: NA
d_call: NA

cdr3_nt: TGTGCCAGCAGCCAACTTCACAGCTCCTACGAGCAGTACTTC
cdr3_aa: CASSQLHSSYEQYF
cdr3_length: 14
j_call: TRBJ2-7
v_call: TRBV14
clone_size: NA
d_call: NA

cdr3_nt: TGTGCCAGCAGGACCGGGACAGGGCGCCACGAGCAGTACTTC
cdr3_aa: CASRTGTGRHEQYF
cdr3_length: 14
j_call: TRBJ2-7
v_call: TRBV11-3
clone_size: NA
d_call: TRBD1

cdr3_nt: TGTGCCAGCAAGAAAGCGGGAGGGAAAGATACGCAGTATTTT
cdr3_aa: CASKKAGGKDTQYF
cdr3_length: 14
j_call: TRBJ2-3
v_call: TRBV28
clone_size: few
d_call: TRBD2

cdr3_nt: TGTGCCAGCAGCGTAGGTGGGAGGGTGGCACAAAACATTCAGTACTTC
cdr3_aa: CASSVGGRVAQNIQYF
cdr3_length: 16
j_call: TRBJ2-4
v_call: TRBV9
clone_size: NA
d_call: TRBD2

cdr3_nt: TGTGCCAGCTCCCAGTCCCGGGACAGGGCCCATGGCTACACCTTC
cdr3_aa: CASSQSRDRAHGYTF
cdr3_length: 15
j_call: TRBJ1-2
v_call: TRBV18
clone_size: NA
d_call: TRBD1

cdr3_nt: TGTGCCAGCGGGCAGCGGAATTACAATGAGCAGTTCTTC
cdr3_aa: CASGQRNYNEQFF
cdr3_length: 13
j_call: TRBJ2-1
v_call: TRBV19
clone_size: NA
d_call: NA

cdr3_nt: TGTGCCAGCAGCCCACGGGGGGGCACTGAAGCTTTCTTT
cdr3_aa: CASSPRGGTEAFF
cdr3_length: 13
j_call: TRBJ1-1
v_call: TRBV5-4
clone_size: NA
d_call: NA

cdr3_nt: TGCGCCAGCAGCCAAGTACAGGGTAGCACTAATGAAAAACTGTTTTTT
cdr3_aa: CASSQVQGSTNEKLFF
cdr3_length: 16
j_call: TRBJ1-4
v_call: TRBV4-1
clone_size: NA
d_call: NA

cdr3_nt: TGTGCCAGCAGTGAGGACAGGGAGGACTATGGCTACACCTTC
cdr3_aa: CASSEDREDYGYTF
cdr3_length: 14
j_call: TRBJ1-2
v_call: TRBV6-1
clone_size: NA
d_call: TRBD1

cdr3_nt: TGTGCCAGCAGGTCTCAGGGGGGCAACTACGAGCAGTACTTC
cdr3_aa: CASRSQGGNYEQYF
cdr3_length: 14
j_call: TRBJ2-7
v_call: TRBV5-6
clone_size: NA
d_call: NA

cdr3_nt: TGTGCCAGCAGGTCCCCAGCGGGAATTGAGACCCAGTACTTC
cdr3_aa: CASRSPAGIETQYF
cdr3_length: 14
j_call: TRBJ2-5
v_call: TRBV28
clone_size: NA
d_call: TRBD2

cdr3_nt: TGTGCCAGCAGTTACTCGACCCCGTCCGACACTGGAGGCTACACCTTC
cdr3_aa: CASSYSTPSDTGGYTF
cdr3_length: 16
j_call: TRBJ1-2
v_call: TRBV6-5
clone_size: NA
d_call: NA

cdr3_nt: TGTGCCAGCAGCTTAGCAGGGGCGAACACTGAAGCTTTCTTT
cdr3_aa: CASSLAGANTEAFF
cdr3_length: 14
j_call: TRBJ1-1
v_call: TRBV7-9
clone_size: NA
d_call: NA